This TCR beta chain was sequenced in a study of blood T cell repertoires in COVID-19. The length of the CDR3 is 11 residues. Germline V gene lookup returns CDR1 DFQATT and CDR2 SNEGSKA (reference sequence). Sequencing used immunoSEQ multiplex PCR; TCRdb keeps in-frame clones, though not all of them. In the table there are hundreds of thousands of clones, 86% of which are singletons. Turning to this clone: Relative to the germline gene, one junction end is altered; a read error may explain this.

The source of this sequence is a woman aged 30 to 39 who had recovered from COVID-19. The V gene is TRBV20-1, the J gene TRBJ2-7, with no clear D. Sequenced material: peripheral blood. DNA for the CDR3: TGCAGTGCTCTTAGCTCCCACGAGCAGTACTTC. Residues: CSALSSHEQYF.